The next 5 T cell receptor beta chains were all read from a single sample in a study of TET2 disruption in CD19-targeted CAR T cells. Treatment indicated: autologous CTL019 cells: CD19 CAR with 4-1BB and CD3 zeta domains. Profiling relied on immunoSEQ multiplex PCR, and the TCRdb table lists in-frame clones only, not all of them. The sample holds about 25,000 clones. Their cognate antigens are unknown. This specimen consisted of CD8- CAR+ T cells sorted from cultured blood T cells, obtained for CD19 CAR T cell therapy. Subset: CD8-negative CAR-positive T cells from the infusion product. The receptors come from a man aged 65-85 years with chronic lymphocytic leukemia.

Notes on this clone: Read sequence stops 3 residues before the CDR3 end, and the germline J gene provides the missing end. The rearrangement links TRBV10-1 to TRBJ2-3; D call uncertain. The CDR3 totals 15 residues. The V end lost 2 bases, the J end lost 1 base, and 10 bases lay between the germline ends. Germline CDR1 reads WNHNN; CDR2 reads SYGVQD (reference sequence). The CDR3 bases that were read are TGCGCCAGCAGTGAGAGACCCCGGGGCACAGATACG. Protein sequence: CASSERPRGTDT. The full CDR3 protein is CASSERPRGTDTQYF.

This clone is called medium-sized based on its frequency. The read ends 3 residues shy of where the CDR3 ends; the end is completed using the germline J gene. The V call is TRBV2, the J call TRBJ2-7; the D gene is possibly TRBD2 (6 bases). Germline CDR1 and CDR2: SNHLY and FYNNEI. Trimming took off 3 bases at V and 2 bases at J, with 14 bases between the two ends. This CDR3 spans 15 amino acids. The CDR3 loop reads CASSDPGLPTYEQYF. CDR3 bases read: TGTGCCAGCAGTGATCCGGGACTGCCGACCTACGAG. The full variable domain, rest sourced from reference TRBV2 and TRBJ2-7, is EPEVTQTPSHQVTQMGQEVILRCVPISNHLYFYWYRQILGQKVEFLVSFYNNEISEKSEIFDDQFSVERPDGSNFTLKIRSTKLEDSAMYFCASSDPGLPTYEQYFGPGTRLTVT.

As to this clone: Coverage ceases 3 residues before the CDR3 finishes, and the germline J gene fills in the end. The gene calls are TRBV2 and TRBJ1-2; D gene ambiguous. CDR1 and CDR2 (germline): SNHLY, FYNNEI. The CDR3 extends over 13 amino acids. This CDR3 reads CASSAGHPYDYTF. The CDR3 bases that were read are TGTGCCAGCAGTGCAGGTCATCCCTACGAC. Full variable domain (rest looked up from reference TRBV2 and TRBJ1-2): EPEVTQTPSHQVTQMGQEVILRCVPISNHLYFYWYRQILGQKVEFLVSFYNNEISEKSEIFDDQFSVERPDGSNFTLKIRSTKLEDSAMYFCASSAGHPYDYTFGSGTRLTVV.

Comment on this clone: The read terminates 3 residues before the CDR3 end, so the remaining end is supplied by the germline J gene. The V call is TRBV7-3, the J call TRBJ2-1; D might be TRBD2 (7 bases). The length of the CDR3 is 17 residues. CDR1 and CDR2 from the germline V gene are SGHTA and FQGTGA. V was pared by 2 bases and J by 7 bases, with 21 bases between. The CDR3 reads CASSLLGGGGPFNEQFF. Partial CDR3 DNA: TGTGCCAGCAGCTTATTGGGTGGGGGGGGGCCCTTTAATGAG.

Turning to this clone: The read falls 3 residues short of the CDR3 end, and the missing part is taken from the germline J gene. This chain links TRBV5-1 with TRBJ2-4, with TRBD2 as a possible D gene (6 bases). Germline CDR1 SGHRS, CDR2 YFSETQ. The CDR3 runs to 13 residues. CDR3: CASSLVEGQPQYF. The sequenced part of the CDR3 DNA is TGCGCCAGCAGCTTGGTGGAGGGCCAGCCT.